This T cell receptor (beta chain) was retrieved from a study of post-analysis software for immune sequencing data. At the level of the study: Some patients lacked subtype; others had relapsing-remitting, secondary progressive or progressive-relapsing disease.

The study, taken as a whole, reports: Samples from one preparation batch, clustered by F measure, grouped strongly together. There was significantly lower normalized Chao1 diversity in multiple sclerosis patients than in controls. A handful of TRBV segments were significantly more frequent in patients than in controls. TRBV5-6, TRBV5-1 and TRBV20-1 were among these segments.

This clonotype was detected only a few times. Its target is unknown. Unique molecular identifiers tagged the TCR beta cDNA libraries. Input amounts of about 0.85 to 10 million T cells were used. These gave around 500,000 cDNA molecules, so each molecule approximated one T cell. TCRdb re-called the PCR reads with MiXCR, one entry per CDR3 protein. The sample yields about half a million distinct CDR3 sequences, 40% to 55% seen once. Trimming left V 1 base short and J 3 bases short, with 12 bases between. The CDR3 sequence is 14 residues long. CDR1 SQVTM and CDR2 ANQGSEA come from the germline V gene. The rearrangement links TRBV29-1 to TRBJ1-2; no clear D. The source is a girl aged 10 to 17 with multiple sclerosis. Sequencing was performed on blood. The CDR3 sequence: CSVEAVDGDYGYTF. For the CDR3, the DNA is TGCAGCGTTGAAGCTGTTGACGGAGACTATGGCTACACCTTC. Full variable domain (rest looked up from reference TRBV29-1 and TRBJ1-2): SAVISQKPSRDICQRGTSLTIQCQVDSQVTMMFWYRQQPGQSLTLIATANQGSEATYESGFVIDKFPISRPNLTFSTLTVSNMSPEDSSIYLCSVEAVDGDYGYTFGSGTRLTVV.